The rows below give T cell receptor beta chains drawn from one sample of a study of CD8 T cells in Susac syndrome. Via MiXCR, TCRdb re-called the immunoSEQ multiplex PCR reads, giving one row per CDR3 protein. The sample has roughly 120,000 distinct CDR3 sequences; roughly 94% are singletons. Sequencing was performed on CD4+ T cells from PBMCs. These receptors were collected from a human donor with multiple sclerosis. The CDR3 runs from the conserved cysteine through the conserved F or W.

V gene | CDR3 protein
TRBV27 | CASSLFGIQETQYF
TRBV2 | CASSRDPPGANVLTF
TRBV5-1 | CASSWHTGGNTGELFF
TRBV9 | CASSVELAGATDTQYF
TRBV5-6 | CASSLRTGGPYNSPLHF
TRBV18 | CASSPDSLGGYTF
TRBV4-3 | CASSQDRVGQDTQYF
TRBV6-2/TRBV6-3 | CASSRVGGTEAFF
TRBV2 | CASSEVRIGTGNTGELFF
TRBV10-3 | CAIRGLSNEKLFF
TRBV9 | CASSVGPAGSTDTQYF
TRBV27 | CASSSTSGGWATDTQYF
TRBV5-8 | CASSTDRAPIAQHF
TRBV6-5 | CASRRAGLNYGYTF
TRBV5-4 | CASSLVRDRGDEQYF
TRBV18 | CASSRPIHWSGPTNEKLFF
TRBV19 | CASSATQGVEQFF
TRBV12-3/TRBV12-4 | CASSQQRTEAFF
TRBV19 | CASGTGGEVGYEQYF
TRBV7-9 | CASGPAGTNYGYTF
TRBV7-9 | CATGGQGSYNEQFF
TRBV5-6 | CASSWRTVNEKLFF
TRBV6-5 | CASSYSPHSGANVLTF
TRBV18 | CASSELDEQYF
TRBV24-1 | CATSEDEYNEQFF
TRBV7-2 | CASSPGTGSISPLHF
TRBV5-1 | CASSLAKVGILNTEAFF
TRBV11-2 | CASSWGTGNTEAFF
TRBV2 | CASLHRDDGYTF
TRBV27 | CASTPGYTF
TRBV10-3 | CAISGQESTGELFF
TRBV15 | CATSRDLGTSYEQYF
TRBV25-1 | CASSESGVRDDYGYTF
TRBV7-9 | CASSRRAGGQETQYF
TRBV5-1 | CASSTGTGNYGYTF
TRBV11-2 | CASSSGQGDTEAFF
TRBV14 | CASSLDRNYGYTF
TRBV4-1 | CASSQVGTGAYQPQHF
TRBV2 | CASRDETGGHEQYF
TRBV6-4 | CASSFLAGSTDTQYF
TRBV3-1 | CAISSIPGSEQYF
TRBV30 | CAQLDSGANVLTF
TRBV30 | CAWSLSGGYTF